This TCR beta chain emerged from a study of cytomegalovirus exposure and HLA in healthy donors. Study-wide findings and caveats: There were some V segments, including TRBV6-2 and TRBV6-3, excluded as indistinguishable. It was reported that TCR beta sequences correctly inferred the HLA-A and HLA-B alleles for most subjects.

The PCR employed 60 Vbeta primers together with 13 Jbeta primers. Only in-frame clones appear in the TCRdb table, and some are missing; sequencing was by immunoSEQ multiplex PCR. The profile shows over 65,000 clones, over 65% of them singletons. Trimming pared 4 bases from V and 2 bases from J, leaving 18 bases between. Germline CDR1 reads LNHDA; CDR2 reads SQIVND (reference sequence). CDR3 length: 17 residues. Comments on this clone: Its antigen is unidentified.

The TCR sequence derives from a man between 45 and 60 years old in good health and CMV-seronegative. Sequencing was performed on PBMCs. The V gene is TRBV19, the J gene TRBJ1-3, with D tentatively TRBD1 (5 bases). CDR3 nucleotides: TGTGCCAGTAGTACCAGGGTCCTCACGCCCGCTGGAAACACCATATATTTT. Amino acids: CASSTRVLTPAGNTIYF.